Below, 9 T cell receptor beta chains from the same sample are listed, as sequenced in a study of blood T cells in healthy people across ages. The use of a sample-barcoded 5' primer and a J-beta primer mix characterized a second PCR of roughly 6 to 11 cycles. Each CDR3 protein is one row after TCRdb ran MiXCR on the 5' RACE reads. The sample holds 550,000 to 650,000 distinct CDR3 sequences, roughly a quarter seen once. These data also formed part of another study, on T cells of mothers and their children.

Material: blood. These receptors originate from a boy younger than 10 in good health.

V is TRBV5-6 and J is TRBJ2-1, with D maybe TRBD1 (5 bases). CDR3 length: 15 amino acids. The V gene's germline CDR1 is SGHDT and CDR2 YYEEEE. Trimming took 0 bases from V and 5 from J, leaving 12 bases between them. The DNA of the CDR3 is TGTGCCAGCAGCTTGGACGTATGGGGCCACAATGAGCAGTTCTTC. Residues: CASSLDVWGHNEQFF.

The table lists this clonotype with a few counts. The chain carries TRBV5-1 and TRBJ1-4; 7 bases line up with TRBD1. This CDR3 is built from 16 residues. The germline CDR1 and CDR2 sequences are SGHRS and YFSETQ. J gave up 6 bases and V 6 bases, and 14 bases lay outside the gene matches. CDR3 sequence (DNA): TGCGCCAGCACCCCGGGACAGCCCACGCGGGATGAAAAACTGTTTTTT. Its protein product is CASTPGQPTRDEKLFF.

The chain carries TRBV3-1 and TRBJ2-7; D gene unclear. The J call may be mistaken, given a closer DNA end match to TRBJ2-1. Germline CDR1 reads LGHDT; CDR2 reads YNNKEL (reference sequence). CDR3 length equals 13 residues. This chain's CDR3 is CASSARLLREQFF. The CDR3 DNA follows: TGTGCCAGCAGCGCCCGACTCCTCAGAGAGCAGTTCTTC.

This clonotype showed up just a few times. The genes are TRBV11-2 and TRBJ2-5; D may be TRBD2 (6 bases). The CDR3 loop spans 16 amino acids. Trimming took off 1 base at V and 4 bases at J, with 16 bases between the two ends. CDR1 and CDR2 from the germline V gene are SGHAT and FQNNGV. For the CDR3, the DNA is TGTGCCAGCAGCTTAGTGTTGTGGGCGGAGGGAGAGACCCAGTACTTC. Protein sequence: CASSLVLWAEGETQYF.

J is TRBJ1-1 and V is TRBV12-3 or TRBV12-4; D unresolved. The length of the CDR3 is 13 residues. The ends were cut back, 3 bases at V and 8 bases at J, with 13 bases in the middle. The CDR3 DNA reads TGTGCCAGCAGTTTTATCGAGGGCAACGAAGCTTTCTTT. Amino acids: CASSFIEGNEAFF.

The V and J genes are TRBV18 and TRBJ2-2; D may correspond to TRBD1 or TRBD2 (5 bases each). CDR3 length: 12 residues. Germline CDR1 is KGHSH and CDR2 is LQKENI. The V end lost 3 bases, the J end lost 15 bases, and 14 bases lay between the germline ends. The CDR3 loop reads CASSPRREGMFF. In DNA form, the CDR3 reads TGTGCCAGCTCACCTCGACGAGAGGGGATGTTTTTT.

The V gene is TRBV27, the J gene TRBJ1-6; 8 bases align to TRBD1. Germline trimming cut 9 bases from V and 10 bases from J; bases unmatched to any gene: 8. The CDR3 consists of 13 residues. The germline V gene has CDR1 MNHEY and CDR2 SMNVEV (reference sequence). The CDR3 DNA reads as TGTGCCAGTGGTAGGACAGGGCGATCACCCCTCCACTTT. This gives the protein CASGRTGRSPLHF.

The V and J genes are TRBV10-1 and TRBJ2-2, with 8 bases aligning to TRBD2. Germline CDR1 reads WNHNN; CDR2 reads SYGVQD (reference sequence). The V and J ends lost 2 bases and 4 bases, in that order; junction bases with no gene match: 3. The CDR3 runs to 15 residues. CDR3 in amino acids: CASSEHSGGTGELFF. The CDR3 DNA is TGCGCCAGCAGTGAGCACAGCGGGGGCACCGGGGAGCTGTTTTTT.

In its sample, this clonotype was seen a few times. The V call is TRBV2, the J call TRBJ2-2; the D gene could be TRBD1 or TRBD2 (5 bases each). V was clipped by 11 bases and J by 8 bases, with 24 bases between them. The CDR3 contains 15 residues. The germline V gene has CDR1 SNHLY and CDR2 FYNNEI. The CDR3 sequence: CAERGRDRTSGELFF. CDR3 nucleotides: TGTGCCGAAAGGGGCCGGGACCGTACGTCGGGGGAGCTGTTTTTT.